This paragraph covers one TCR beta chain sequence. This record belongs to a study of early T cells in non-severe SARS-CoV-2 infection. TCRdb passed the 5' RACE reads through MiXCR, listing each CDR3 protein once. The sample yields approximately 31,000 distinct CDR3 sequences, 6% to 7% seen once. Between the trimmed V and J ends, which lost 6 bases and 7 bases, there was a span of 10 bases. In germline, CDR1 is LNHDA, CDR2 SQIVND (reference sequence). There are 12 residues in the CDR3. The sequenced material came from whole blood. This sequence was found in an adult who was a healthcare worker with PCR-confirmed SARS-CoV-2 infection or an uninfected control (not recorded which). This rearrangement joins TRBV19 to TRBJ1-5; D unclear. The CDR3 loop is CASRSVGQPQHF. CDR3 DNA sequence: TGTGCCAGTAGGTCAGTAGGACAGCCCCAGCATTTT. The full variable domain, with the rest looked up from reference TRBV19 and TRBJ1-5, is DGGITQSPKYLFRKEGQNVTLSCEQNLNHDAMYWYRQDPGQGLRLIYYSQIVNDFQKGDIAEGYSVSREKKESFPLTVTSAQKNPTAFYLCASRSVGQPQHFGDGTRLSIL.